This TCR beta chain was captured in a study of blood T cell repertoires in COVID-19. The overall study: Sites across the United States, Italy and Spain contributed samples from acute and convalescent COVID-19. Sources were T cells, B-cell-depleted T cells, or PBMCs; the material itself was cDNA or gDNA.

CDR1 MDHEN and CDR2 SYDVKM come from the germline V gene. V trimming: 7 bases; J trimming: 8 bases; junction bases outside the gene matches: 14. The CDR3 loop spans 15 amino acids. TCRdb keeps only in-frame clones here, not all; method: immunoSEQ multiplex PCR. The table lists about 220,000 clones, 60% to 85% of them singletons, with approximately 6.6% in the top ten. The J gene is TRBJ1-2, the V gene TRBV28, with 9 bases identical to TRBD1. The receptor's source is a woman aged 70-85 years with acute or convalescent COVID-19. Sequencing was carried out using peripheral blood. The CDR3 DNA sequence: TGTGCCAGCACGACCCCGGGACAGGGAATTTTGGGCTACACCTTC. Amino acid sequence: CASTTPGQGILGYTF.